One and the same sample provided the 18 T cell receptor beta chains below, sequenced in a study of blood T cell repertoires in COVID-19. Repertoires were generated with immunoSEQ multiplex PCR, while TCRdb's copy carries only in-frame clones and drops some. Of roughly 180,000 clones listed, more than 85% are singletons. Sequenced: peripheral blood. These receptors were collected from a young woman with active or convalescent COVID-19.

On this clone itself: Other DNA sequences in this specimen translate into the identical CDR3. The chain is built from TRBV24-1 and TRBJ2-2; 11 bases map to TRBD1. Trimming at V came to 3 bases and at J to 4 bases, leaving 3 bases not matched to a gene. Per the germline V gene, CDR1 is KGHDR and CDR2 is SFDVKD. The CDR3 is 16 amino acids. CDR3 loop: CATSDPGTGGTGELFF. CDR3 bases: TGTGCCACCAGTGATCCAGGGACAGGGGGCACCGGGGAGCTGTTTTTT.

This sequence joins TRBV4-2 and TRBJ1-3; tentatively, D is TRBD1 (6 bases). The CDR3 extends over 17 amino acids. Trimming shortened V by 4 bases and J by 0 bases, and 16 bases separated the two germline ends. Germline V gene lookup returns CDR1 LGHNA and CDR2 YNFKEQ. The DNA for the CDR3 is TGTGCCAGCAGCCTCCGATCCGGACAGCACTCTGGAAACACCATATATTTT. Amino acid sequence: CASSLRSGQHSGNTIYF.

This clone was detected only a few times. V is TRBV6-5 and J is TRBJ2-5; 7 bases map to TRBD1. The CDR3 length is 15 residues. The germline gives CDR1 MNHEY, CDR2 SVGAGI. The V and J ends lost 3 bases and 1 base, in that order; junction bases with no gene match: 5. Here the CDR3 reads CASSYNDRVQETQYF. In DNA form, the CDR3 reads TGTGCCAGCAGTTATAATGACAGGGTCCAAGAGACCCAGTACTTC.

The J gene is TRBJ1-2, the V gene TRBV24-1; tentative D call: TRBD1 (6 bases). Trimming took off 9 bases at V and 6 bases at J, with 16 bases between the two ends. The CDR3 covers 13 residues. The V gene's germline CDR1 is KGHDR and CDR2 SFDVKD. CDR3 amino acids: CATGNTGSDGYTF. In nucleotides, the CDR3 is TGTGCCACCGGAAATACAGGGTCCGATGGCTACACCTTC.

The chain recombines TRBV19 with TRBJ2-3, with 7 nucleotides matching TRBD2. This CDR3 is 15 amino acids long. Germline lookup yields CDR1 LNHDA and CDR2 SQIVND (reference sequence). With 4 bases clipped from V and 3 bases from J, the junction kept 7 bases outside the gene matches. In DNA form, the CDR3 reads TGTGCCAGTAGTACAAGGACTAGTAATACAGATACGCAGTATTTT. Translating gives CASSTRTSNTDTQYF.

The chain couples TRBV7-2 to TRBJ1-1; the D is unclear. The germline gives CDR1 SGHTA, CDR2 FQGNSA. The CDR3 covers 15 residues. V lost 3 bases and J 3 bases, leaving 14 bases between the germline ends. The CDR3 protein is CASSFSGTGDTEAFF. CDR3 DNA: TGTGCCAGCAGCTTTTCCGGCACGGGAGACACTGAAGCTTTCTTT.

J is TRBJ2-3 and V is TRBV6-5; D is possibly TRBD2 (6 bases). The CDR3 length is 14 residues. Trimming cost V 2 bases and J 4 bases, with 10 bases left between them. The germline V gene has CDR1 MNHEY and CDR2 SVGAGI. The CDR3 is CASSYEGLADTQYF. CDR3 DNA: TGTGCCAGCAGTTACGAGGGACTTGCAGATACGCAGTATTTT.

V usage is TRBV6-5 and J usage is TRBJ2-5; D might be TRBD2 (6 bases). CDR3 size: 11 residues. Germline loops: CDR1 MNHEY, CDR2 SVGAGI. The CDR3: CGGVYQETQYF. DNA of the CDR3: TGTGGGGGGGTGTACCAAGAGACCCAGTACTTC.

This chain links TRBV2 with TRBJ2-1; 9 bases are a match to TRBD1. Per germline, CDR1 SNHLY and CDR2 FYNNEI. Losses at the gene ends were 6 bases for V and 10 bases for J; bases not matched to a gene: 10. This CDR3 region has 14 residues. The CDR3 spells CASRTRGTGREQFF. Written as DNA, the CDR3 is TGTGCCAGCAGGACCAGGGGGACAGGGCGAGAGCAGTTCTTC.

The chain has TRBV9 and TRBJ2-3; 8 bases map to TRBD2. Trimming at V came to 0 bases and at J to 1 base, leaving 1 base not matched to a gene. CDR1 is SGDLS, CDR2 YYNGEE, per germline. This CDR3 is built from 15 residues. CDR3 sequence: CASSVDSGGTDTQYF. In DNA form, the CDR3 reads TGTGCCAGCAGCGTAGATAGCGGGGGCACAGATACGCAGTATTTT.

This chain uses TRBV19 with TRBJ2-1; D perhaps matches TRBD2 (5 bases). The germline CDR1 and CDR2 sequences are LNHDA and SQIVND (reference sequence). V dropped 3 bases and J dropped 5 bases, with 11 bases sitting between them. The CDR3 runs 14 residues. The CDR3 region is CASSISVPHNEQFF. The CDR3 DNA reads TGTGCCAGTAGTATTAGCGTCCCTCACAATGAGCAGTTCTTC. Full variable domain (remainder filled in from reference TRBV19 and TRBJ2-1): DGGITQSPKYLFRKEGQNVTLSCEQNLNHDAMYWYRQDPGQGLRLIYYSQIVNDFQKGDIAEGYSVSREKKESFPLTVTSAQKNPTAFYLCASSISVPHNEQFFGPGTRLTVL.

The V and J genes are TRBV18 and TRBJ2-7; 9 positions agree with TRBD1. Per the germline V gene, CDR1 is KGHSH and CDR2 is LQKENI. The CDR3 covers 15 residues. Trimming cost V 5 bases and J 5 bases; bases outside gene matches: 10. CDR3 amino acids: CASSNTGTGINEQYF. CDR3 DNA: TGTGCCAGCTCAAATACCGGGACAGGGATCAACGAGCAGTACTTC.

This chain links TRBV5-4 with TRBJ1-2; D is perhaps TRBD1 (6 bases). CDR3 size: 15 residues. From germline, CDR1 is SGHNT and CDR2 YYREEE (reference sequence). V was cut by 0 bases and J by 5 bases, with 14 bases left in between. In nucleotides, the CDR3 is TGTGCCAGCAGCTTGGCTCGGACAGCCCATTATGGCTACACCTTC. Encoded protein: CASSLARTAHYGYTF.

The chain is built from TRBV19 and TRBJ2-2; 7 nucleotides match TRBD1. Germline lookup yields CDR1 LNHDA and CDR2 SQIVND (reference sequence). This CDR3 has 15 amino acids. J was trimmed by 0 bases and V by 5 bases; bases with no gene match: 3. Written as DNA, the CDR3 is TGTGCCAGTAGTCAGCAGGGGGCGAACACCGGGGAGCTGTTTTTT. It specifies CASSQQGANTGELFF.

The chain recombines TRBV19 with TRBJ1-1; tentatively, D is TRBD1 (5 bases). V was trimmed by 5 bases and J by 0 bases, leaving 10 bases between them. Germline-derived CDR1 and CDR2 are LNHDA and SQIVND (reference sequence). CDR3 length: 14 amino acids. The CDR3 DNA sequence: TGTGCCAGTAGTCTTAGGGGCTTGAACACTGAAGCTTTCTTT. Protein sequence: CASSLRGLNTEAFF.

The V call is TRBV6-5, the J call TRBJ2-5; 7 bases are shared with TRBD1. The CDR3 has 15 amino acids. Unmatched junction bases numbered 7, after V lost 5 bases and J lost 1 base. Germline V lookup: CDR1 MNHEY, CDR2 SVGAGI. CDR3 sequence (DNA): TGTGCCAGCAGTACAGGGGTTAGACGCCAAGAGACCCAGTACTTC. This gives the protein CASSTGVRRQETQYF.

CDR3 nucleotide sequence: TGTGCCAGCAGTCCTCGGTGGGGGCGGTTCAGCAATCAGCCCCAGCATTTT. Residues: CASSPRWGRFSNQPQHF. J is TRBJ1-5 and V is TRBV28, with TRBD1 as a possible D gene (6 bases). Germline assignment: CDR1 MDHEN and CDR2 SYDVKM. The CDR3 is 17 amino acids. V shed 5 bases and J shed 1 base, with 18 bases lying between them.

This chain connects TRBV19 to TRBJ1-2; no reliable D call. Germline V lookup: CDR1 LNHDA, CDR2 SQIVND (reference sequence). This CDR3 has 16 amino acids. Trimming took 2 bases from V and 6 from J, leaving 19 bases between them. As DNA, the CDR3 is TGTGCCAGTAGTATATGGCACCTCAAAGTGGCGGATGGCTACACCTTC. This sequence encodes CASSIWHLKVADGYTF. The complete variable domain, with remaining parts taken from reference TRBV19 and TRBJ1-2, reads DGGITQSPKYLFRKEGQNVTLSCEQNLNHDAMYWYRQDPGQGLRLIYYSQIVNDFQKGDIAEGYSVSREKKESFPLTVTSAQKNPTAFYLCASSIWHLKVADGYTFGSGTRLTVV.